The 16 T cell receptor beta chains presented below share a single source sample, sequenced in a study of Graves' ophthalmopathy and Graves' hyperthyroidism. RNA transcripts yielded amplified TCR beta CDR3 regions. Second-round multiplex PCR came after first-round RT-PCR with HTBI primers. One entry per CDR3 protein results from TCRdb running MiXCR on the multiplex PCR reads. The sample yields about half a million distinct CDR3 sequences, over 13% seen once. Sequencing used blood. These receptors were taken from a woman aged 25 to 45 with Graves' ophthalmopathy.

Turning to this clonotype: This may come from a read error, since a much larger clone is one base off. CDR3 protein: CASCLNSRGYREQYF. CDR3 bases: TGTGCCAGCTGTTTAAACTCCAGGGGATATCGAGAGCAGTACTTC. The chain couples TRBV28 to TRBJ2-7, with TRBD1 as a possible D gene (6 bases). Germline-derived CDR1 and CDR2 are MDHEN and SYDVKM. CDR3 length: 15 amino acids.

CDR3 residues: CASSPELGLAGLTDTQYF. The DNA for the CDR3 is TGCGCCAGCAGCCCCGAACTAGGACTAGCGGGGCTCACAGATACGCAGTATTTT. The J gene is TRBJ2-3, the V gene TRBV4-1, with 12 bases that match TRBD2. V lost 4 bases and J lost 2; bases outside the gene matches: 10. Per the germline V gene, CDR1 is MGHRA and CDR2 is YSYEKL. The CDR3 length is 18 residues.

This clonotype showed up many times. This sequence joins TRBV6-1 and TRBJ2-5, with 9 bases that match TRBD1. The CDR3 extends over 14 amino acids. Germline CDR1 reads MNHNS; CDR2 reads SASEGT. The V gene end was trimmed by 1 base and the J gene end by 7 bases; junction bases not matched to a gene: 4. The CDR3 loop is CASSEGQGDGTQYF. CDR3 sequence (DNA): TGTGCCAGCAGTGAAGGACAGGGGGACGGGACCCAGTACTTC.

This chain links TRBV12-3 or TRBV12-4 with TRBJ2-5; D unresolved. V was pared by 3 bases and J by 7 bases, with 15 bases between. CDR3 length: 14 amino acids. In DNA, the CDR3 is TGTGCCAGCAGTTTTAGTCCCGGCCGCGGGACCCAGTACTTC. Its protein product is CASSFSPGRGTQYF.

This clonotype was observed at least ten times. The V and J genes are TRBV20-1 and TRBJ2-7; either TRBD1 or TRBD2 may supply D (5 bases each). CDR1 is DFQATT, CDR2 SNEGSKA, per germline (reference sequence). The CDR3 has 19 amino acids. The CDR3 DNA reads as TGCAGGGGGATGAGGGGCCGGGTCCAACGCAATTCTTCATTCTACGAGCAGTACTTC. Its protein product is CRGMRGRVQRNSSFYEQYF.

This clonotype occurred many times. The CDR3 DNA follows: TGCAGTGCTAGTCAGTGGGGAACCGGCCAAGAGACCCAGTACTTC. Protein sequence: CSASQWGTGQETQYF. This chain uses TRBV20-1 with TRBJ2-5, with D unresolved. CDR3 length: 15 residues. The V gene lost 3 bases and the J gene lost 1 base, with 15 bases spanning the gap. CDR1 and CDR2 (germline): DFQATT, SNEGSKA (reference sequence).

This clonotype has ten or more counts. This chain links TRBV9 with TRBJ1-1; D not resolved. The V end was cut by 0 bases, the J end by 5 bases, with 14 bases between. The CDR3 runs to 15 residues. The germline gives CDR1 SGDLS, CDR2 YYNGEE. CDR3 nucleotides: TGTGCCAGCAGCGTAGTTGAAGAACTGGCGACTGAAGCTTTCTTT. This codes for CASSVVEELATEAFF. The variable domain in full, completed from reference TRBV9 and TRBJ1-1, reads DSGVTQTPKHLITATGQRVTLRCSPRSGDLSVYWYQQSLDQGLQFLIQYYNGEERAKGNILERFSAQQFPDLHSELNLSSLELGDSALYFCASSVVEELATEAFFGQGTRLTVV.

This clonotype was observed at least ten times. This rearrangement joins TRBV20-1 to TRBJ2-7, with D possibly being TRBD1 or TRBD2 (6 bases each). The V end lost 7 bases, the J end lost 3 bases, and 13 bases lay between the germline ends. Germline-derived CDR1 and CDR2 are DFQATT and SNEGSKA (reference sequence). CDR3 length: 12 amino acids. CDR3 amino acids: CSGSGANYEQYF. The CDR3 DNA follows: TGCAGTGGATCGGGGGCCAACTACGAGCAGTACTTC.

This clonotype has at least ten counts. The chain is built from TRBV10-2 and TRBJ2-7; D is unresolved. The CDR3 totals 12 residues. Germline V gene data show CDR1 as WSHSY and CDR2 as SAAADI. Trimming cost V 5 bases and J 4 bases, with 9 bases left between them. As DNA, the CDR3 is TGCGCCAGCAGTAAGTTGGATTACGAGCAGTACTTC. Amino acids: CASSKLDYEQYF.

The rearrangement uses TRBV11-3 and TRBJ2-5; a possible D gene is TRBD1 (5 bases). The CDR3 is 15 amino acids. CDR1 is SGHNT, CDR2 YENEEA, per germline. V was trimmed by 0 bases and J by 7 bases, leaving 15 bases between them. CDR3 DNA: TGTGCCAGCAGCTTAGAAGGGCTAGACCAGGGGACCCAGTACTTC. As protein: CASSLEGLDQGTQYF.

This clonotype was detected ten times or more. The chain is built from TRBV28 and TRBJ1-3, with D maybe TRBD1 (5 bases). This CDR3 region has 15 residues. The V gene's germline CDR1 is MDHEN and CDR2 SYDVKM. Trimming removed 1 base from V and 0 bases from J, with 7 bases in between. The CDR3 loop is CASSLSDSSGNTIYF. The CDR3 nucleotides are TGTGCCAGCAGTTTATCCGACAGCTCTGGAAACACCATATATTTT.

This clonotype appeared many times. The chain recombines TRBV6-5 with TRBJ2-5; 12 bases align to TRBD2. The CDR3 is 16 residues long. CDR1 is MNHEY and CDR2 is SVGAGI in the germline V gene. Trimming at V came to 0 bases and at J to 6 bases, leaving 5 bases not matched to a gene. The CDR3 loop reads CASSYSTSGRVKTQYF. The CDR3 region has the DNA TGTGCCAGCAGTTACTCGACTAGCGGGAGAGTGAAGACCCAGTACTTC.

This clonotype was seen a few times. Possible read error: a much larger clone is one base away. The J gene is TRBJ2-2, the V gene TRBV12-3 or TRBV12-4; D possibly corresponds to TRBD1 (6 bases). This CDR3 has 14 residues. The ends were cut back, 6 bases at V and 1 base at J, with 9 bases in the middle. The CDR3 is CASRPDRNTGELFF. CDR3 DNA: TGTGCCAGCAGACCGGACAGGAACACCGGGGAGCTGTTTTTT.

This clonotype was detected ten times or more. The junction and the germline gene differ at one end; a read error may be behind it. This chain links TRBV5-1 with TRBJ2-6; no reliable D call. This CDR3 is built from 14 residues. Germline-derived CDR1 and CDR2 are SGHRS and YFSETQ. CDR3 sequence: CASSVDSGANVLTF. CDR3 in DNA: TGTGCCAGCAGTGTGGACTCTGGGGCCAACGTCCTGACTTTC. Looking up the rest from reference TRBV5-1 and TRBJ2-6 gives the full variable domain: KAGVTQTPRYLIKTRGQQVTLSCSPISGHRSVSWYQQTPGQGLQFLFEYFSETQRNKGNFPGRFSGRQFSNSRSEMNVSTLELGDSALYLCASSVDSGANVLTFGAGSRLTVL.

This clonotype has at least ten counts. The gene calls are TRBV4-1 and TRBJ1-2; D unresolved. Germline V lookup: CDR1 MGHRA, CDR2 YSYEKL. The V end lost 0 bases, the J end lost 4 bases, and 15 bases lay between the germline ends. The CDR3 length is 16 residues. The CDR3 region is CASSQDGSLLAYGYTF. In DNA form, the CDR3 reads TGCGCCAGCAGCCAAGACGGCAGTCTTCTGGCCTATGGCTACACCTTC.

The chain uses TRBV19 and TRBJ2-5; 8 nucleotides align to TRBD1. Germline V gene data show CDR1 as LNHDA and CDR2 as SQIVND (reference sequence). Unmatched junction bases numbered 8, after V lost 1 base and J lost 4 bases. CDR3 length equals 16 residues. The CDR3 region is CASSIGPGGSGETQYF. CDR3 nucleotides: TGTGCCAGTAGTATAGGTCCAGGGGGCTCGGGAGAGACCCAGTACTTC.